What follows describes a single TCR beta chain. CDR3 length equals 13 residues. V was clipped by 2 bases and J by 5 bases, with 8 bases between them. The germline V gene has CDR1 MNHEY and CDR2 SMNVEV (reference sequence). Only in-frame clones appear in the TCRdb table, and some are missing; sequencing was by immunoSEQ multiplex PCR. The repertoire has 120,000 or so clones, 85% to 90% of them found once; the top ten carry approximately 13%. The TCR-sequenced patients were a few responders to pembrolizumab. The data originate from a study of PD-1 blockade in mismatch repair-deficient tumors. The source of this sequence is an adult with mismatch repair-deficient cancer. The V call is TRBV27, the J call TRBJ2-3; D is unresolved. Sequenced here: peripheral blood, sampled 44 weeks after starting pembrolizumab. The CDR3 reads CASSLHTQDTQYF. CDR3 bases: TGTGCCAGCAGTTTACATACACAAGATACGCAGTATTTT.